This T cell receptor beta chain comes out of a study of cytomegalovirus exposure and HLA in healthy donors. In the study overall: When roughly 420 donors were genotyped, approximately 80% of them were found to fall in the Caucasian-associated ancestry cluster. The study, taken as a whole, reports: As a later analysis showed, a missense DCLRE1C variant was linked to trimming of TCR beta V- and J-genes. Rare TCR sequences dominated, though some public TCRs recurred in many donors.

PCR amplification relied on 60 Vbeta primers (plus 13 Jbeta primers). Using immunoSEQ multiplex PCR, the repertoire was profiled, and TCRdb retains in-frame clones only, with some absent. This sample yields 220,000 or so clones, of which about 74% are seen a single time; 1.8% belongs to the top ten. Donors showed nominal health when sampled, although they likely had unrecorded immune exposures. The CDR3 is 14 residues long. V was pared by 5 bases and J by 3 bases, with 13 bases between. Germline CDR1 and CDR2: KGHSH and LQKENI. A note on this clone: Its target is not known.

The origin of this receptor is a woman aged 30 to 39 in good health and CMV-seronegative. The sequenced sample was PBMCs. The chain uses TRBV18 and TRBJ1-1; D is perhaps TRBD1 (6 bases). As DNA, the CDR3 is TGTGCCAGCTCAAATACAGGGTTGGACACTGAAGCTTTCTTT. It codes for CASSNTGLDTEAFF.